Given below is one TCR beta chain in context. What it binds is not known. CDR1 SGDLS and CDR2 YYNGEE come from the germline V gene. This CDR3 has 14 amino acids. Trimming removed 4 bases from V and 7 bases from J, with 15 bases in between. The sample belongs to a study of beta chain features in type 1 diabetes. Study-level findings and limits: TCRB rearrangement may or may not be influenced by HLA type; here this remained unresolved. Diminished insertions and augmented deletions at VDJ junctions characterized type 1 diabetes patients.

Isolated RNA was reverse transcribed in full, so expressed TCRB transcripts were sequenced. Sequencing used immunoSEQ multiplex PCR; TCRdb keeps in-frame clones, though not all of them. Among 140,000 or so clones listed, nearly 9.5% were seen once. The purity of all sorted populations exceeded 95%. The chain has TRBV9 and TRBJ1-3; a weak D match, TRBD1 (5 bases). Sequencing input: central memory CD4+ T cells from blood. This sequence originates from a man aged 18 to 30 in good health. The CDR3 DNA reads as TGTGCCAGCAGCCCCCAGGGAATCGGGAACACCATATATTTT. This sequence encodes CASSPQGIGNTIYF.